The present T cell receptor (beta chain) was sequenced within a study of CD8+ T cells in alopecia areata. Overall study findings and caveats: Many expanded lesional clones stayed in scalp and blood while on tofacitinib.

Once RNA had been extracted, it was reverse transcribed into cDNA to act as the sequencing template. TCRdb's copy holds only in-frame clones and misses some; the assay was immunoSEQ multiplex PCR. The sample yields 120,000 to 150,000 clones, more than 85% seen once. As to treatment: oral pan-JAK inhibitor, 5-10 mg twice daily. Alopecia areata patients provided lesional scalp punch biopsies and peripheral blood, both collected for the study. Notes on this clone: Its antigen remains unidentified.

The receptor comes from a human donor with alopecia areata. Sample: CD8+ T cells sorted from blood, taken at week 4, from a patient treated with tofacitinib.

CDR3 protein: CASSPPMGGYTYEQYF. CDR3 bases: TGTGCCAGCAGCCCTCCGATGGGCGGGTACACCTACGAGCAGTACTTC. The chain joins TRBV7-2 to TRBJ2-7, with D perhaps TRBD2 (5 bases). The CDR3 spans 16 residues. Trimming took 5 bases from V and 2 from J, leaving 19 bases between them. The germline gives CDR1 SGHTA, CDR2 FQGNSA.